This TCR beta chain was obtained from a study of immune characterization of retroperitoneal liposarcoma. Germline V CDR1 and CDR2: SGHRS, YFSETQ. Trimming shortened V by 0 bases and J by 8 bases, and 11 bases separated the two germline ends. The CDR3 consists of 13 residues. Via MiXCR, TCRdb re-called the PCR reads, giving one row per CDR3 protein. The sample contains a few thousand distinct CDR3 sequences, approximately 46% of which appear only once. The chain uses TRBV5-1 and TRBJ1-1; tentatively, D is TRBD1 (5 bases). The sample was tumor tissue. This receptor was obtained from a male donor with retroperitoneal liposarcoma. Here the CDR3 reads CASSLGMGLEAFF. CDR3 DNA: TGCGCCAGCAGCTTGGGAATGGGACTGGAAGCTTTCTTT.